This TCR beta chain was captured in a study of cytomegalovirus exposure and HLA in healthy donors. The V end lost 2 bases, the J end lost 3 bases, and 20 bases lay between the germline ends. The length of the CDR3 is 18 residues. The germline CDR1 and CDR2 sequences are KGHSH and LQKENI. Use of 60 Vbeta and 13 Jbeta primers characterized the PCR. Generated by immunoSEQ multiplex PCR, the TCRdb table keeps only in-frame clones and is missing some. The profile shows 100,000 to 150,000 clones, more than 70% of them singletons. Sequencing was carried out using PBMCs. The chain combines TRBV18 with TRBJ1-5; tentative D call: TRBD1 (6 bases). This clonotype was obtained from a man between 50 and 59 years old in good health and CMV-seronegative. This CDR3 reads CASSPNPRGLEVNQPQHF. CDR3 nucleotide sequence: TGTGCCAGCTCACCAAACCCGCGGGGGCTAGAGGTCAATCAGCCCCAGCATTTT.